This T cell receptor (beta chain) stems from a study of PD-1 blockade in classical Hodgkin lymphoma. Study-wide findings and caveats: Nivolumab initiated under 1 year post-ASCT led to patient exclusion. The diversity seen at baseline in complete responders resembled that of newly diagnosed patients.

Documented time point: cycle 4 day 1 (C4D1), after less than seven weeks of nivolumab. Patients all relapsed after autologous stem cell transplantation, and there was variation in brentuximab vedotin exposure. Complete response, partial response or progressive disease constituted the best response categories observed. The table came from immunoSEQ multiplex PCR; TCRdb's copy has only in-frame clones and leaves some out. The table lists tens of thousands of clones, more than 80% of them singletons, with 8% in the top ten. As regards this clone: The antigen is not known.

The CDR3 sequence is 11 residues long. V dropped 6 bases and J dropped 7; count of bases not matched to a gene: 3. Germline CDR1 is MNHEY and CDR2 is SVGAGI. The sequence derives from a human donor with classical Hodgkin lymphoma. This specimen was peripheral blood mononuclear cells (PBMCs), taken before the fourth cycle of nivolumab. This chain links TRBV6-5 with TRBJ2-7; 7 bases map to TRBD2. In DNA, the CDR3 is TGTGCCAGCAGGACGGGACTAGAGCAGTACTTC. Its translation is CASRTGLEQYF.